The 20 T cell receptor beta chains below come from one sample, sequenced in a study of early T cells in non-severe SARS-CoV-2 infection. Each CDR3 protein gets one entry after TCRdb re-called the 5' RACE reads with MiXCR. The sample has about 45,000 distinct CDR3 sequences, around 10% seen once. The sequenced material came from whole blood. The source is an adult who was a healthcare worker with PCR-confirmed SARS-CoV-2 infection or an uninfected control (not recorded which).

The gene calls are TRBV7-6 and TRBJ1-5; TRBD1 agrees at 7 bases. In germline, CDR1 is SGHVS, CDR2 FNYEAQ. The trim removed 5 bases at V and 6 bases at J, leaving 4 bases unmatched. This CDR3 contains 13 residues. As DNA, the CDR3 is TGTGCCAGCAGCCGGACAGGATCTCAGCCCCAGCATTTT. The encoded protein is CASSRTGSQPQHF.

This clonotype was observed many times. The CDR3 bases are TGTGCCAGCTCATTATCGCAGGCGAACCGAGGTGAAAAACTGTTTTTT. Translating gives CASSLSQANRGEKLFF. This sequence joins TRBV18 and TRBJ1-4; D uncertain. V dropped 5 bases and J dropped 7 bases, with 20 bases sitting between them. Per the germline V gene, CDR1 is KGHSH and CDR2 is LQKENI. This CDR3 has 16 residues.

There are a few counts of this clonotype. The junction shows a germline mismatch at one end, possibly a read error. This chain links TRBV7-2 with TRBJ2-7, with D tentatively TRBD1 (8 bases). The CDR3 runs 15 residues. CDR1 SGHTA and CDR2 FQGNSA come from the germline V gene. CDR3 bases: TGTGCCAGCAGCCTAGCGGACGGACAGGGCTACGAGCAGTACTTC. Amino acids: CASSLADGQGYEQYF.

Ten or more counts support this clonotype. The rearrangement joins TRBV3-1 to TRBJ2-2; D is uncertain. CDR1 is LGHDT and CDR2 is YNNKEL in the germline V gene (reference sequence). This CDR3 has 14 amino acids. V dropped 6 bases and J dropped 3 bases, with 11 bases sitting between them. The DNA of the CDR3 is TGTGCCAGCAGAAAAAGTGGGGACACCGGGGAGCTGTTTTTT. This translates into CASRKSGDTGELFF.

In this sample, this clonotype turned up many times. The chain is built from TRBV27 and TRBJ2-7, with a tentative D call TRBD2 (5 bases). The germline CDR1 and CDR2 sequences are MNHEY and SMNVEV (reference sequence). The CDR3 covers 13 residues. V shed 5 bases and J shed 1 base, with 9 bases lying between them. The CDR3 here is CASSLRGSYEQYF. The CDR3 nucleotides are TGTGCCAGCAGTCTCCGGGGATCCTACGAGCAGTACTTC.

V is TRBV20-1 and J is TRBJ2-7; no reliable D call. CDR3 size: 13 residues. Germline V gene lookup returns CDR1 DFQATT and CDR2 SNEGSKA (reference sequence). Trimming took 5 bases from V and 2 from J, leaving 13 bases between them. CDR3 bases: TGCAGTGCTCCGGAGACTGGTGCCTACGAGCAGTACTTC. Translating it yields CSAPETGAYEQYF.

The chain combines TRBV20-1 with TRBJ2-3; no clear D gene. Between the trimmed V and J ends, which lost 0 bases and 0 bases, there was a span of 10 bases. Germline V gene data show CDR1 as DFQATT and CDR2 as SNEGSKA (reference sequence). This CDR3 is 15 amino acids long. The CDR3 DNA reads TGCAGTGCTAGAGATGTTCAAACTAGCACAGATACGCAGTATTTT. Amino acid sequence: CSARDVQTSTDTQYF.

This clonotype appeared many times. CDR3 residues: CASSVVPVSYEQYF. The CDR3 DNA is TGTGCCAGCAGCGTAGTCCCCGTTTCCTACGAGCAGTACTTC. The V gene is TRBV9, the J gene TRBJ2-7; no reliable D call. The V gene lost 0 bases and the J gene lost 1 base, with 8 bases spanning the gap. Germline-derived CDR1 and CDR2 are SGDLS and YYNGEE. This CDR3 region has 14 residues.

The rearrangement joins TRBV4-1 to TRBJ2-7; the D gene is possibly TRBD2 (6 bases). V gave up 1 base and J gave up 7 bases, with 17 bases separating them. Germline CDR1 MGHRA, CDR2 YSYEKL. This CDR3 region has 15 residues. The CDR3 nucleotides are TGCGCCAGCAGCCAAGGGGGCGGGGACCCTAAAGAGCAGTACTTC. Encoded protein: CASSQGGGDPKEQYF.

This CDR3 reads CASSLRAGAIDTQYF. The CDR3 DNA sequence: TGTGCCAGCAGTCTACGAGCGGGAGCGATAGATACGCAGTATTTT. The chain carries TRBV6-2 or TRBV6-3 and TRBJ2-3, with 8 bases that match TRBD2. The CDR3 has 15 residues. V gave up 5 bases and J gave up 5 bases; unmatched junction bases: 9. The germline CDR1 and CDR2 sequences are MNHEY and SVGEGT.

This clonotype was observed at least ten times. The rearrangement links TRBV7-2 to TRBJ1-2, with D hard to call. This CDR3 region has 12 residues. Germline V gene lookup returns CDR1 SGHTA and CDR2 FQGNSA. The V and J ends lost 3 bases and 4 bases respectively, with 6 bases between them. CDR3 sequence (DNA): TGTGCCAGCAGCTTCACGCGCTATGGCTACACCTTC. This translates into CASSFTRYGYTF.

This clonotype has a count of ten or more. The rearrangement joins TRBV12-5 to TRBJ2-1; D perhaps matches TRBD1 (6 bases). This CDR3 contains 16 residues. CDR1 and CDR2 (germline): LGHNT, FRNRAP. Trimming pared 6 bases from V and 5 bases from J, leaving 20 bases between. The CDR3 DNA reads as TGTGCTAGTGGCCCTGGGGTCTTGGGGGCTAACAATGAGCAGTTCTTC. Amino acids: CASGPGVLGANNEQFF.

This clonotype was picked up many times. The chain carries TRBV12-3 or TRBV12-4 and TRBJ2-1; possibly TRBD1 or TRBD2 for D (5 bases each). Between the trimmed V and J ends, which lost 6 bases and 2 bases, there was a span of 14 bases. The CDR3 loop spans 15 amino acids. The DNA for the CDR3 is TGTGCCAGCAGGGGCAGGGACCGACCCTACAATGAGCAGTTCTTC. Its translation is CASRGRDRPYNEQFF.

This sequence joins TRBV7-8 and TRBJ2-7; TRBD2 might be the D (5 bases). The V end was cut by 1 base, the J end by 2 bases, with 9 bases between. The CDR3 spans 14 residues. Germline-derived CDR1 and CDR2 are SGHVS and FQNEAQ. The chain's CDR3 is CASSLGEGTYEQYF. The CDR3 DNA follows: TGTGCCAGCAGCTTAGGTGAGGGCACCTACGAGCAGTACTTC.

The genes are TRBV13 and TRBJ2-3, with D possibly TRBD2 on 5 matching bases. CDR3 length: 13 amino acids. Germline CDR1 PRHDT, CDR2 FYEKMQ (reference sequence). The V and J ends lost 4 bases and 2 bases respectively, with 7 bases between them. The CDR3 DNA sequence: TGTGCCAGCAGCTCGGGATTCACAGATACGCAGTATTTT. Translation: CASSSGFTDTQYF. The full variable domain, with the rest looked up from reference TRBV13 and TRBJ2-3, is AAGVIQSPRHLIKEKRETATLKCYPIPRHDTVYWYQQGPGQDPQFLISFYEKMQSDKGSIPDRFSAQQFSDYHSELNMSSLELGDSALYFCASSSGFTDTQYFGPGTRLTVL.

This clonotype was counted ten times or more. The J gene is TRBJ2-1, the V gene TRBV5-1; TRBD1 agrees at 8 bases. This CDR3 region has 14 residues. The germline gives CDR1 SGHRS, CDR2 YFSETQ. The J segment lost 6 bases and the V segment lost 4 bases, leaving 6 bases of the junction unmatched. The CDR3 bases are TGCGCCAGCAGCGCCGGGACAGGCGGCAATGAGCAGTTCTTC. This encodes CASSAGTGGNEQFF.

There are a few counts of this clonotype. The chain links TRBV7-2 to TRBJ2-1, with 8 bases aligning to TRBD1. V lost 3 bases to trimming and J lost 4 bases; unmatched junction nucleotides: 8. The CDR3 length is 16 residues. Germline CDR1 is SGHTA and CDR2 is FQGNSA. The CDR3 here is CASSLVPGQAYNEQFF. For the CDR3, the DNA is TGTGCCAGCAGCTTGGTACCGGGACAGGCATACAATGAGCAGTTCTTC.

V is TRBV29-1 and J is TRBJ1-4; 7 bases map to TRBD1. The length of the CDR3 is 11 residues. The germline CDR1 and CDR2 sequences are SQVTM and ANQGSEA. The junction had 3 bases not matched to a gene; V was cut back by 3 bases and J by 11 bases. CDR3 coding DNA: TGCAGCGTTGATGCGACAGGGAAACTGTTTTTT. It encodes CSVDATGKLFF.

This clonotype was recorded many times. The rearrangement joins TRBV11-2 to TRBJ2-7; 7 bases match TRBD1. CDR1 is SGHAT and CDR2 is FQNNGV in the germline V gene. The CDR3 is 15 amino acids. V gave up 0 bases and J gave up 2 bases; unmatched junction bases: 4. The CDR3 sequence: CASSLDPGTAYEQYF. The CDR3, as DNA: TGTGCCAGCAGCTTAGATCCCGGGACAGCCTACGAGCAGTACTTC.

The table lists this clonotype with many counts. The gene calls are TRBV28 and TRBJ1-5, with a possible D match to TRBD1 (6 bases). Germline CDR1 reads MDHEN; CDR2 reads SYDVKM. The length of the CDR3 is 14 residues. Trimming stripped 7 bases from V and 2 bases from J, with 12 bases between. For the CDR3, the DNA is TGTGCCAGCACCCAGGGGTTTGGCAATCAGCCCCAGCATTTT. Its translation is CASTQGFGNQPQHF.